One sample yielded the 8 T cell receptor beta chains listed below, sequenced in a study of control samples from healthy donors and cancer patients. Some clones are missing from TCRdb's copy, which holds only in-frame ones; the method was immunoSEQ multiplex PCR. The profile shows roughly 130,000 clones, about 93% of them singletons. Sample: PBMCs. Source of these receptors: a man aged 50-60 years with head and neck cancer.

V usage is TRBV11-2 and J usage is TRBJ2-1, with D uncertain. Trimming removed 7 bases at V and 4 bases at J, with 17 bases between. CDR1 and CDR2 (germline): SGHAT, FQNNGV. The CDR3 runs to 15 residues. CDR3 sequence reads: CASTSPEAEYNEQFF. CDR3 nucleotide sequence: TGTGCCAGCACCTCGCCCGAGGCAGAATACAATGAGCAGTTCTTC.

V gene TRBV6-2 or TRBV6-3 combines with J gene TRBJ2-7; D unclear. The CDR3 runs 14 residues. Trimming left V 6 bases short and J 1 base short, with 13 bases between. Per the germline V gene, CDR1 is MNHEY and CDR2 is SVGEGT. The CDR3 region has the DNA TGTGCCAGCAGCCGCAATACCGGTTCCTACGAGCAGTACTTC. The encoded protein is CASSRNTGSYEQYF.

This clone has a single count. V gene TRBV30 combines with J gene TRBJ2-7; perhaps TRBD1 as D (5 bases). The germline V gene has CDR1 GTSNPN and CDR2 SVGIG (reference sequence). Trimming left V 2 bases short and J 4 bases short, with 18 bases between. The CDR3 has 15 amino acids. The CDR3 loop reads CAWSSLRWGGYEQYF. As DNA, the CDR3 is TGTGCCTGGAGTTCTCTAAGGTGGGGCGGATACGAGCAGTACTTC.

The chain has TRBV3-1 (or the pseudogene TRBV3-2) and TRBJ1-1; D may be TRBD1 (6 bases). The CDR3 length is 14 residues. The V end lost 1 base, the J end lost 2 bases, and 8 bases lay between the germline ends. CDR1 and CDR2 (germline): LGHDT, YNNKEL (reference sequence). The CDR3 DNA reads TGTGCCAGCAGCCAAGTACAGGGCAACACTGAAGCTTTCTTT. Translating it yields CASSQVQGNTEAFF.

This clone turned up a few times. This chain joins TRBV14 and TRBJ2-1; D remains ambiguous. CDR1 and CDR2 (germline): SGHDN, FVKESK. V lost 4 bases to trimming and J lost 3 bases, with 1 base between them. CDR3 size: 11 residues. CDR3 coding DNA: TGTGCCAGCAGCCTCTACAATGAGCAGTTCTTC. This sequence encodes CASSLYNEQFF.

The chain combines TRBV6-6 with TRBJ1-4; tentative D call: TRBD1 (5 bases). The CDR3 loop spans 14 amino acids. Germline V gives CDR1 MNHNY, CDR2 SVGAGI (reference sequence). Trimming cost V 0 bases and J 7 bases, with 9 bases left between them. The CDR3 sequence: CASSYSGETEKLFF. The CDR3 coding sequence is TGTGCCAGCAGTTACTCGGGGGAAACTGAAAAACTGTTTTTT.

The DNA for the CDR3 is TGTGCCAGCAGTGACATGTATGGCTACACCTTC. As protein: CASSDMYGYTF. The gene calls are TRBV6-2 or TRBV6-3 and TRBJ1-2, with D unresolved. This CDR3 spans 11 amino acids. CDR1 is MNHEY and CDR2 is SVGEGT in the germline V gene. V lost 5 bases and J 5 bases, leaving 6 bases between the germline ends.

The genes are TRBV6-5 and TRBJ2-3, with no clear D. Germline V gene lookup returns CDR1 MNHEY and CDR2 SVGAGI. V was trimmed by 7 bases and J by 2 bases, leaving 10 bases between them. This CDR3 has 13 amino acids. CDR3 in amino acids: CASTSSFTDTQYF. CDR3 in DNA: TGTGCCAGCACGAGCAGCTTCACAGATACGCAGTATTTT.